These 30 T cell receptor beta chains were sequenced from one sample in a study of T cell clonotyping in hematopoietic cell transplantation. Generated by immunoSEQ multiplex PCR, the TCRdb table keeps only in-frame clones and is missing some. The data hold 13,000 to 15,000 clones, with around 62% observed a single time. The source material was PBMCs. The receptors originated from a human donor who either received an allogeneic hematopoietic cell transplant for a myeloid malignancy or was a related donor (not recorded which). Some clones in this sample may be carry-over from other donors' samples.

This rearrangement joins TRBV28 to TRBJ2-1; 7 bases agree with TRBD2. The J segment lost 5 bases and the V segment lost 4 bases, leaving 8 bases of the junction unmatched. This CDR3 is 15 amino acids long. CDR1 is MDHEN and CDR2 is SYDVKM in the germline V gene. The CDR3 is CASSWGGMWNNEQFF. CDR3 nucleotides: TGTGCCAGCAGTTGGGGAGGGATGTGGAACAATGAGCAGTTCTTC.

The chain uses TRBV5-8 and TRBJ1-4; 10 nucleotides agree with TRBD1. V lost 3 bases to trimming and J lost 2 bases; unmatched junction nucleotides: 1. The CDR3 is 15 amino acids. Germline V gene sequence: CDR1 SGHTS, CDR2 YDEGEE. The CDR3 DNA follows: TGTGCCAGCAGCTGGGGACAGGGGACTAATGAAAAACTGTTTTTT. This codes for CASSWGQGTNEKLFF.

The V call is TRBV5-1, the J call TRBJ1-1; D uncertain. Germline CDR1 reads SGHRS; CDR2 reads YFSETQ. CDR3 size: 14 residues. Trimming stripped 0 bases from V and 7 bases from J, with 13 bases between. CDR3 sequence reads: CASSLAERRGEAFF. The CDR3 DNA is TGCGCCAGCAGCTTGGCCGAGAGACGGGGTGAAGCTTTCTTT.

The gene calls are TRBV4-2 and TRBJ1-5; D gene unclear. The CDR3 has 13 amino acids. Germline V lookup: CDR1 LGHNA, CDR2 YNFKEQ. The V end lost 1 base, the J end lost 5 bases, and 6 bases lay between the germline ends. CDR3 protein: CASSQGGDQPQHF. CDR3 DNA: TGTGCCAGCAGCCAAGGTGGCGATCAGCCCCAGCATTTT.

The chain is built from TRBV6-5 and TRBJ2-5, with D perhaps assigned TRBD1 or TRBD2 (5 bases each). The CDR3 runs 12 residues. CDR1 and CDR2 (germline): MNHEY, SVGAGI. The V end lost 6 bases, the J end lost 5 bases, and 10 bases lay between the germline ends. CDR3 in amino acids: CASSYEGETQYF. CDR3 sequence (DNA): TGTGCCAGCAGCTATGAGGGGGAGACCCAGTACTTC.

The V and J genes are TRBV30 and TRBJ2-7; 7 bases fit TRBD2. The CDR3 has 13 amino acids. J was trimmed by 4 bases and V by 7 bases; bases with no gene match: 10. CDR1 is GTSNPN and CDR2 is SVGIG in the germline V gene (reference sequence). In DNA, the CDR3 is TGTGCCTCAACTATGGGAGGGAGGTACGAGCAGTACTTC. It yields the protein CASTMGGRYEQYF.

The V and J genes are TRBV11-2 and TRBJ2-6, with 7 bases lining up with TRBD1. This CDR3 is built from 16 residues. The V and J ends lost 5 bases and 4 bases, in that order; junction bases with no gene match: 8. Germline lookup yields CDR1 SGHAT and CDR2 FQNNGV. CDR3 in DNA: TGTGCCAGCAGCATTACAGGGGAGCGCGGGGCCAACGTCCTGACTTTC. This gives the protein CASSITGERGANVLTF.

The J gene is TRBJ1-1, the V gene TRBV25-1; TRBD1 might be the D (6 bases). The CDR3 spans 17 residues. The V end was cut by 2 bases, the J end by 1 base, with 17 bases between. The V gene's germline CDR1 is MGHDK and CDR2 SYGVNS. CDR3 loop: CASSERGGELGNTEAFF. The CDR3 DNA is TGTGCCAGCAGTGAAAGGGGGGGCGAGTTAGGGAACACTGAAGCTTTCTTT.

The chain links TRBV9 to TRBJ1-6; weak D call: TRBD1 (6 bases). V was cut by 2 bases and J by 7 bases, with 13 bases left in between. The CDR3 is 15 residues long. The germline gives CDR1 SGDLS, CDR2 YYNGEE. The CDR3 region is CASSVRGNSNSPLHF. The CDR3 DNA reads TGTGCCAGCAGCGTGAGGGGGAACTCCAATTCACCCCTCCACTTT.

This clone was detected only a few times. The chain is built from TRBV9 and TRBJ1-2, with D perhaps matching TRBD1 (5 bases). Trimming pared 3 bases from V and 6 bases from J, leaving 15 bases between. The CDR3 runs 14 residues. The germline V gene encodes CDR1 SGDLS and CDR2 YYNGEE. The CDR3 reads CASSDSGTLDGYTF. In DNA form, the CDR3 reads TGTGCCAGCAGCGACTCCGGGACGTTAGATGGCTACACCTTC.

CDR3 sequence: CASNTGATGELFF. CDR3 bases: TGTGCCAGCAACACAGGGGCCACCGGGGAGCTGTTTTTT. The chain recombines TRBV5-6 with TRBJ2-2; 7 nucleotides align to TRBD1. Germline CDR1 reads SGHDT; CDR2 reads YYEEEE. The CDR3 loop spans 13 amino acids. The V gene end was trimmed by 6 bases and the J gene end by 4 bases; junction bases not matched to a gene: 3.

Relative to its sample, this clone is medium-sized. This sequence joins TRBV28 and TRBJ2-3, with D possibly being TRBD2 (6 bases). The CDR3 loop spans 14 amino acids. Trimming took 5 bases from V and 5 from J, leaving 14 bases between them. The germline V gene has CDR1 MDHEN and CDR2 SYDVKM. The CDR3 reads CASSLASEGDTQYF. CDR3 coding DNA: TGTGCCAGCAGTCTCGCTAGCGAGGGAGATACGCAGTATTTT. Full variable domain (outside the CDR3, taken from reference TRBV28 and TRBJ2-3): DVKVTQSSRYLVKRTGEKVFLECVQDMDHENMFWYRQDPGLGLRLIYFSYDVKMKEKGDIPEGYSVSREKKERFSLILESASTNQTSMYLCASSLASEGDTQYFGPGTRLTVL.

The CDR3 bases are TGTGCCAGCAGTAGCCTCACCGATTCACCCCTCCACTTT. The encoded protein is CASSSLTDSPLHF. The chain combines TRBV6-5 with TRBJ1-6; no reliable D call. Germline CDR1 is MNHEY and CDR2 is SVGAGI. The V end was cut by 5 bases, the J end by 8 bases, with 10 bases between. The CDR3 is 13 amino acids.

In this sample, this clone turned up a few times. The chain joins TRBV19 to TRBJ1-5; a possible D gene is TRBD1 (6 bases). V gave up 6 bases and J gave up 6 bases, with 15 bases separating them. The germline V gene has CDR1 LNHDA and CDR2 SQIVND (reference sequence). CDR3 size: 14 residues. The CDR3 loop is CASREEGGSQPQHF. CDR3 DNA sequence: TGTGCCAGTAGGGAAGAAGGGGGATCTCAGCCCCAGCATTTT. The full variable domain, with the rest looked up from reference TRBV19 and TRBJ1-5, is DGGITQSPKYLFRKEGQNVTLSCEQNLNHDAMYWYRQDPGQGLRLIYYSQIVNDFQKGDIAEGYSVSREKKESFPLTVTSAQKNPTAFYLCASREEGGSQPQHFGDGTRLSIL.

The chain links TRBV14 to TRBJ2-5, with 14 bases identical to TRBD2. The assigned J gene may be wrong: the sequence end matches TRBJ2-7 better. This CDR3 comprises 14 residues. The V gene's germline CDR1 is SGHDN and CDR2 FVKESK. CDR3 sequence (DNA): TGTGCCAGCAGCCCGGGACTAGCGGGAGACGAGCAGTACTTC. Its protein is CASSPGLAGDEQYF.

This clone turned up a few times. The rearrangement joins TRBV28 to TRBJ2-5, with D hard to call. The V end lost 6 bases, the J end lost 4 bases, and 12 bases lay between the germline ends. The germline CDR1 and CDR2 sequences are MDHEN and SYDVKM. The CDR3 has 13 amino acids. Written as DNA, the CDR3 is TGTGCCAGCAGAGCGAGTCTGATAGAGACCCAGTACTTC. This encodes CASRASLIETQYF.

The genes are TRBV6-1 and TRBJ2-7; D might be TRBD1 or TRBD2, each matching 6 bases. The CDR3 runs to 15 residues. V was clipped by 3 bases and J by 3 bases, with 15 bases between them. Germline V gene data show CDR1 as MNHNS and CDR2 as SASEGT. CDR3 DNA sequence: TGTGCCAGCAGTGATTTCTGGGGGGCTGTCTACGAGCAGTACTTC. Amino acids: CASSDFWGAVYEQYF.

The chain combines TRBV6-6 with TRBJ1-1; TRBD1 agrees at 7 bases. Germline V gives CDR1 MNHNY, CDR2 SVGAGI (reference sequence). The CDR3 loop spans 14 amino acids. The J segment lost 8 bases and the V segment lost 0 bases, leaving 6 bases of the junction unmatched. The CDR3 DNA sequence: TGTGCCAGCAGTTACTCGACTCAGGGGGGCGAAGCTTTCTTT. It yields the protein CASSYSTQGGEAFF.

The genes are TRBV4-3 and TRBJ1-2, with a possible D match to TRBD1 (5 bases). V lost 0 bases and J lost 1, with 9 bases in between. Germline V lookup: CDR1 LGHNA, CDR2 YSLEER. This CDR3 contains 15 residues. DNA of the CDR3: TGCGCCAGCAGCCAAGACGGGGCTATTAACTATGGCTACACCTTC. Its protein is CASSQDGAINYGYTF.

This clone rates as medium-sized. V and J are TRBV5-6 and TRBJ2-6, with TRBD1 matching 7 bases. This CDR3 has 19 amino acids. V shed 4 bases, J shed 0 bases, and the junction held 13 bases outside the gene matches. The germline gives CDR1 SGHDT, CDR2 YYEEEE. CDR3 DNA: TGTGCCAGCAGCGAAGTAGGGGACAGCTTCAGCTCTGGGGCCAACGTCCTGACTTTC. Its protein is CASSEVGDSFSSGANVLTF.

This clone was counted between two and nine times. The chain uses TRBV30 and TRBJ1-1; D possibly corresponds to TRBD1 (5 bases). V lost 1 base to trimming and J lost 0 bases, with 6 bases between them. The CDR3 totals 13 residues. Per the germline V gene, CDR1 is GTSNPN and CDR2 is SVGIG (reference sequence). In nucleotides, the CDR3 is TGTGCCTGGAGTGGGGACGTGAACACTGAAGCTTTCTTT. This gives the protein CAWSGDVNTEAFF.

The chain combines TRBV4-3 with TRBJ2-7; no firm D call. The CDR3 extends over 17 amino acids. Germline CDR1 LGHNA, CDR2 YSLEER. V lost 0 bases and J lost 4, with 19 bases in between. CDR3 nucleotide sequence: TGCGCCAGCAGCCAAGATTTGGTCGGGCAGACGCCTTACGAGCAGTACTTC. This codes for CASSQDLVGQTPYEQYF.

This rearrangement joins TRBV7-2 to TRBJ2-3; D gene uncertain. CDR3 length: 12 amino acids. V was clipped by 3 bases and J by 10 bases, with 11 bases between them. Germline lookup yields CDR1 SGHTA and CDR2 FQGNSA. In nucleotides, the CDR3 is TGTGCCAGCAGCTTCAACCTGGGATCGCAGTATTTT. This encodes CASSFNLGSQYF.

DNA of the CDR3: TGTGCCAGCAGCGGACAGGGGACTGAAGCTTTCTTT. Encoded protein: CASSGQGTEAFF. The chain carries TRBV6-5 and TRBJ1-1; TRBD1 matches 9 bases. Germline V gene lookup returns CDR1 MNHEY and CDR2 SVGAGI. The CDR3 is made up of 12 amino acids. J lost 5 bases, V lost 6 bases, and 1 base had no gene match.

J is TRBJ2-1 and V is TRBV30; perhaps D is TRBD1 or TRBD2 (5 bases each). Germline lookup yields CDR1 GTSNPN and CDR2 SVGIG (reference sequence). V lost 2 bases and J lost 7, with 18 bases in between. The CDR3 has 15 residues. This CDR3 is CAWSTGGGEINEQFF. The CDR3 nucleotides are TGTGCCTGGAGTACGGGTGGGGGAGAGATAAATGAGCAGTTCTTC.

This chain's CDR3 is CAWSAYTYEQYF. The DNA for the CDR3 is TGTGCCTGGAGTGCCTATACCTACGAGCAGTACTTC. The chain is built from TRBV30 and TRBJ2-7; D remains ambiguous. Germline CDR1 reads GTSNPN; CDR2 reads SVGIG (reference sequence). The CDR3 runs 12 residues. V lost 1 base and J lost 2, with 6 bases in between.

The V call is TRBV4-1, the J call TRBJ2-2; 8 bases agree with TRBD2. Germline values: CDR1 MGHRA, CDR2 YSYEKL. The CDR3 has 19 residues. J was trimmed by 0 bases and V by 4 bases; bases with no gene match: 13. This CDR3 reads CASSRLPWREVSNTGELFF. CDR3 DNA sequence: TGCGCCAGCAGCCGATTACCCTGGCGGGAGGTATCGAACACCGGGGAGCTGTTTTTT.

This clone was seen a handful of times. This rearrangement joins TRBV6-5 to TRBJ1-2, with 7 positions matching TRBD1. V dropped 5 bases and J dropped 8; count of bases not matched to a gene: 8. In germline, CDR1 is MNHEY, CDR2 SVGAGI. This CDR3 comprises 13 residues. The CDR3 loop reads CASSPTGILGYTF. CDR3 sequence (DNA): TGTGCCAGCAGTCCGACAGGGATACTAGGCTACACCTTC.

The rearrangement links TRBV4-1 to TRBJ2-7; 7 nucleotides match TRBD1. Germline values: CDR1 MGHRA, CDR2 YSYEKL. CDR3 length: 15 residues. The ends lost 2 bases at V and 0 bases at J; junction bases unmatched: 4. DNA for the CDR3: TGCGCCAGCAGCCAAAACAGGGGAAGCTCCTACGAGCAGTACTTC. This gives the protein CASSQNRGSSYEQYF.

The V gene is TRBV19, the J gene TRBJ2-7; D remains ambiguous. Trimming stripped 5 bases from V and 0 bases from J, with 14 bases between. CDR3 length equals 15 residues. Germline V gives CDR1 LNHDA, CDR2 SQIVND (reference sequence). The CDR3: CASSVSAVVSYEQYF. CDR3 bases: TGTGCCAGTAGTGTCAGCGCCGTCGTCTCCTACGAGCAGTACTTC.